These 19 T cell receptor beta chains share one sample of origin, sequenced in a study of shared clonotypes between healthy human individuals. CD45RO-negative cells were positively selected for CCR7, leaving out terminally differentiated effector memory CD45RA+ cells. Libraries were prepared by immunoSEQ multiplex PCR; TCRdb keeps only in-frame clonotypes and omits some of them. The table lists about 820,000 clones, about 92% of them singletons. The sequenced material came from naive CD8+ T cells sorted from blood. The receptors here all came from a man aged 30 to 39 in good health.

V gene TRBV2 combines with J gene TRBJ1-5, with 8 bases identical to TRBD1. The J segment lost 7 bases and the V segment lost 6 bases, leaving 8 bases of the junction unmatched. Germline lookup yields CDR1 SNHLY and CDR2 FYNNEI. This CDR3 is 14 amino acids long. The CDR3 DNA reads as TGTGCCAGCAGGTGGACAGGGAGCGGGCAGCCCCAGCATTTT. Residues: CASRWTGSGQPQHF.

The chain carries TRBV28 and TRBJ2-7; no definite D call. Deletions cut 3 bases from V and 6 bases from J, with 3 bases between. The CDR3 is made up of 10 amino acids. Looked up from germline, CDR1 is MDHEN and CDR2 is SYDVKM. The CDR3 DNA follows: TGTGCCAGCAGTTTGGTCGAGCAGTACTTC. Translated, it gives CASSLVEQYF.

The chain employs TRBV7-9 and TRBJ2-5; D unclear. The J call is uncertain, as TRBJ2-7 better fits the DNA end. Germline loops: CDR1 SEHNR, CDR2 FQNEAQ (reference sequence). This CDR3 has 14 amino acids. DNA of the CDR3: TGTGCCAGCAGCTTGAGGAACAGAATGGACGAGCAGTACTTC. Encoded protein: CASSLRNRMDEQYF.

The rearrangement joins TRBV11-3 to TRBJ2-7; TRBD1 is a possible D gene (6 bases). Per the germline V gene, CDR1 is SGHNT and CDR2 is YENEEA. V gave up 5 bases and J gave up 0 bases, with 11 bases separating them. There are 14 residues in the CDR3. DNA of the CDR3: TGTGCCAGCAGCCGACAGGACCTCTCCTACGAGCAGTACTTC. It is translated as CASSRQDLSYEQYF.

The gene calls are TRBV7-9 and TRBJ1-2; 7 bases are shared with TRBD1. J was trimmed by 8 bases and V by 0 bases; bases with no gene match: 9. The CDR3 totals 15 residues. Germline V CDR1 and CDR2: SEHNR, FQNEAQ (reference sequence). The CDR3 loop is CASSLAGRGSYGYTF. The CDR3 DNA is TGTGCCAGCAGCTTAGCGGGCAGGGGGTCTTACGGCTACACCTTC.

This clone has just one count. The rearrangement links TRBV2 to TRBJ2-1, with TRBD1 matching over 8 bases. Looked up from germline, CDR1 is SNHLY and CDR2 is FYNNEI. The CDR3 consists of 16 residues. Trimming cost V 5 bases and J 0 bases; bases outside gene matches: 6. CDR3 DNA sequence: TGTGCCAGCAGTCCCGGACAGGGCAGCTCCTACAATGAGCAGTTCTTC. It yields the protein CASSPGQGSSYNEQFF.

V and J are TRBV25-1 and TRBJ2-1, with 7 bases identical to TRBD1. This CDR3 has 15 amino acids. The trim removed 5 bases at V and 4 bases at J, leaving 8 bases unmatched. Germline V gene sequence: CDR1 MGHDK, CDR2 SYGVNS. The CDR3 sequence: CASSSGTEIYNEQFF. DNA for the CDR3: TGTGCCAGCAGTTCCGGGACAGAGATTTACAATGAGCAGTTCTTC.

This chain joins TRBV6-5 and TRBJ2-1; D uncertain. This CDR3 contains 14 residues. Germline V CDR1 and CDR2: MNHEY, SVGAGI. Trimming pared 2 bases from V and 7 bases from J, leaving 12 bases between. This chain's CDR3 is CASSYVGDPNEQFF. DNA of the CDR3: TGTGCCAGCAGTTACGTAGGCGACCCTAATGAGCAGTTCTTC.

The rearrangement uses TRBV10-3 and TRBJ2-2, with D tentatively TRBD2 (5 bases). Germline loops: CDR1 ENHRY, CDR2 SYGVKD. The CDR3 is made up of 12 amino acids. The V end was cut by 8 bases, the J end by 2 bases, with 6 bases between. The CDR3 nucleotides read TGTGCCATCTCGGGAAACACCGGGGAGCTGTTTTTT. It specifies CAISGNTGELFF.

The CDR3 is CASSPSGDWYEQYF. CDR3 coding DNA: TGTGCCAGCAGTCCCTCAGGGGATTGGTACGAGCAGTACTTC. The rearrangement links TRBV6-5 to TRBJ2-7; D might be TRBD1 (6 bases). This CDR3 spans 14 amino acids. V lost 5 bases and J 4 bases, leaving 15 bases between the germline ends. In germline, CDR1 is MNHEY, CDR2 SVGAGI.

The J gene is TRBJ1-1, the V gene TRBV7-9, with TRBD1 as a possible D gene (6 bases). Trimming cost V 5 bases and J 2 bases, with 21 bases left between them. This CDR3 comprises 17 residues. Germline CDR1 reads SEHNR; CDR2 reads FQNEAQ (reference sequence). CDR3 residues: CASSTTTGLLGNTEAFF. In DNA form, the CDR3 reads TGTGCCAGCAGCACCACGACAGGCCTACTAGGAAACACTGAAGCTTTCTTT. The entire variable domain, with the rest obtained from reference TRBV7-9 and TRBJ1-1, is as follows: DTGVSQNPRHKITKRGQNVTFRCDPISEHNRLYWYRQTLGQGPEFLTYFQNEAQLEKSRLLSDRFSAERPKGSFSTLEIQRTEQGDSAMYLCASSTTTGLLGNTEAFFGQGTRLTVV.

With respect to this clone: Other nucleotide sequences in the sample specify the same CDR3. The V gene is TRBV7-9, the J gene TRBJ1-1; D unresolved. CDR1 is SEHNR and CDR2 is FQNEAQ in the germline V gene (reference sequence). Deletions cut 2 bases from V and 4 bases from J, with 11 bases between. This CDR3 is built from 14 residues. The CDR3 sequence: CASSLSGGGTEAFF. CDR3 nucleotide sequence: TGTGCCAGCAGCTTATCGGGCGGTGGCACTGAAGCTTTCTTT.

V usage is TRBV10-1 and J usage is TRBJ2-1; the match to TRBD2 covers 9 bases. Looked up from germline, CDR1 is WNHNN and CDR2 is SYGVQD (reference sequence). The CDR3 covers 16 residues. Trimming cost V 0 bases and J 4 bases; bases outside gene matches: 4. The CDR3 region is CASSESGTSRYNEQFF. For the CDR3, the DNA is TGCGCCAGCAGTGAGTCGGGGACTAGCAGGTACAATGAGCAGTTCTTC.

V and J are TRBV7-8 and TRBJ2-7; D is unresolved. The V gene lost 3 bases and the J gene lost 4 bases, with 10 bases spanning the gap. Germline V gene lookup returns CDR1 SGHVS and CDR2 FQNEAQ. The CDR3 loop spans 13 amino acids. The CDR3 loop is CASSFEVVYEQYF. The CDR3, as DNA: TGTGCCAGCAGCTTCGAGGTTGTGTACGAGCAGTACTTC.

CDR3 DNA sequence: TGTGCCAGTAGCGTGACTAGATACTCCTACGAGCAGTACTTC. Translated, it gives CASSVTRYSYEQYF. V usage is TRBV19 and J usage is TRBJ2-7; maybe TRBD2 (6 bases). V lost 6 bases and J 0 bases, leaving 12 bases between the germline ends. Germline CDR1 is LNHDA and CDR2 is SQIVND (reference sequence). The CDR3 is made up of 14 amino acids.

This chain joins TRBV2 and TRBJ2-1, with 9 bases fitting TRBD1. This CDR3 contains 18 residues. Germline-derived CDR1 and CDR2 are SNHLY and FYNNEI. Trimming removed 1 base from V and 3 bases from J; junction bases left unmatched: 10. CDR3: CASSEGPGQGLNYNEQFF. CDR3 in DNA: TGTGCCAGCAGTGAAGGGCCGGGACAGGGCCTAAACTACAATGAGCAGTTCTTC.

This chain connects TRBV19 to TRBJ2-1, with 8 bases fitting TRBD2. Germline CDR1 and CDR2: LNHDA and SQIVND (reference sequence). The CDR3 contains 12 residues. V was pared by 7 bases and J by 9 bases, with 5 bases of the junction left unmatched. The CDR3 reads CASTPGGGEQFF. The CDR3 coding sequence is TGTGCCAGTACCCCGGGGGGGGGTGAGCAGTTCTTC.

The chain carries TRBV7-9 and TRBJ2-2; 9 bases line up with TRBD2. The CDR3 has 16 amino acids. Germline V CDR1 and CDR2: SEHNR, FQNEAQ (reference sequence). V was pared by 4 bases and J by 1 base, with 4 bases of the junction left unmatched. CDR3 DNA sequence: TGTGCCAGCAGCTCGGGAGCGGGAGGGAACACCGGGGAGCTGTTTTTT. Encoded protein: CASSSGAGGNTGELFF.

In the case of this clone: Other DNA variants within this sample encode the same CDR3. The genes are TRBV7-2 and TRBJ2-7, with D uncertain. Trimming left V 3 bases short and J 3 bases short, with 3 bases between. Germline V gene data show CDR1 as SGHTA and CDR2 as FQGNSA. The CDR3 loop spans 11 amino acids. The CDR3 here is CASSFSYEQYF. CDR3 sequence (DNA): TGTGCCAGCAGCTTTAGCTACGAGCAGTACTTC.